A single sample is the source of the 3 T cell receptor beta chains below, sequenced in a study of blood T cell repertoires in COVID-19 (dated by TCRdb to about 2020). Library preparation employed the immunoSEQ multiplex PCR assay. Drawn from immuneACCESS, this table holds only the in-frame rearrangements with V and J called that TCRdb kept. Clones are partly lost; checked studies trace under half to an unresolved V gene and leave the rest unexplained. The sample yields roughly 190,000 clones; roughly 87% were counted once. 6% to 7% of the sample comes from the top ten. The sequenced sample was peripheral blood. The receptor source for this set is a woman aged 40 to 50 with acute or convalescent COVID-19.

The chain carries TRBV6-5 and TRBJ2-7; D perhaps matches TRBD1 (7 bases). V lost 3 bases, J lost 3 bases, and 15 bases lay in between. The CDR3 has 15 amino acids. CDR1 MNHEY and CDR2 SVGAGI come from the germline V gene. For the CDR3, the DNA is TGTGCCAGCAGTTATGAAGGAGGGGGCGGCTACGAGCAGTACTTC. Amino acids: CASSYEGGGGYEQYF.

The rearrangement joins TRBV5-6 to TRBJ2-3; 8 bases are shared with TRBD2. The germline gives CDR1 SGHDT, CDR2 YYEEEE. This CDR3 comprises 18 residues. V lost 4 bases and J lost 0; bases outside the gene matches: 13. The CDR3 loop is CASSPAGTRGYSTDTQYF. CDR3 coding DNA: TGTGCCAGCAGCCCAGCCGGGACTAGGGGGTATAGCACAGATACGCAGTATTTT.

V gene TRBV27 combines with J gene TRBJ2-1; D possibly corresponds to TRBD2 (6 bases). Germline-derived CDR1 and CDR2 are MNHEY and SMNVEV (reference sequence). The V and J ends lost 5 bases and 5 bases respectively, with 13 bases between them. The CDR3 length is 14 residues. Written as DNA, the CDR3 is TGTGCCAGCAGTCCCGGGAGCTTGCACAATGAGCAGTTCTTC. Translated, it gives CASSPGSLHNEQFF.